These 18 T cell receptor beta chains were sequenced from one sample in a study of T cell repertoires in cytomegalovirus infection. Using its own MiXCR run on the reads, TCRdb lists one record per CDR3 protein. The sample holds about 900,000 distinct CDR3 sequences, 25% to 40% seen once. No antigen is known for these receptors. The sample here was cultured CD8+ T cells from PBMCs, taken from culture after CMV antigen stimulation. These receptors all come from a human donor in good health (CMV status not recorded). Some clones in this sample may be carry-over from other donors' samples.

This clonotype was found a few times. The genes are TRBV19 and TRBJ2-3; 8 bases line up with TRBD2. The J segment lost 6 bases and the V segment lost 4 bases, leaving 6 bases of the junction unmatched. The CDR3 has 14 amino acids. Germline V gene data show CDR1 as LNHDA and CDR2 as SQIVND (reference sequence). CDR3 region: CASSKRGRLDTQYF. DNA for the CDR3: TGTGCCAGTAGTAAGCGGGGGAGGTTGGATACGCAGTATTTT.

This clonotype occurred a few times. The chain couples TRBV12-3 or TRBV12-4 to TRBJ1-3, with D possibly being TRBD1 (6 bases). The V end lost 7 bases, the J end lost 3 bases, and 10 bases lay between the germline ends. The CDR3 is made up of 13 amino acids. CDR3 residues: CASIHRDGNTIYF. CDR3 DNA sequence: TGTGCCAGCATTCACAGGGATGGAAACACCATATATTTT.

The CDR3 nucleotides are TGTGCCAGCAGCCTGACAGTAGTAAACACCATATATTTT. This translates into CASSLTVVNTIYF. The chain recombines TRBV12-3 or TRBV12-4 with TRBJ1-3; a weak D match, TRBD1 (5 bases). V lost 6 bases and J lost 6, with 12 bases in between. The CDR3 covers 13 residues.

This clonotype was seen a few times. The rearrangement uses TRBV4-1 and TRBJ2-3, with no clear D. Germline V gene sequence: CDR1 MGHRA, CDR2 YSYEKL. V gave up 0 bases and J gave up 6 bases, with 7 bases separating them. This CDR3 contains 13 residues. The CDR3 region is CASSQEWWDTQYF. CDR3 nucleotides: TGCGCCAGCAGCCAAGAGTGGTGGGATACGCAGTATTTT.

The genes are TRBV6-2 or TRBV6-3 and TRBJ1-2; the D gene is possibly TRBD1 (6 bases). The V end lost 4 bases, the J end lost 1 base, and 13 bases lay between the germline ends. In germline, CDR1 is MNHEY, CDR2 SVGEGT. The CDR3 has 15 residues. The CDR3 nucleotides read TGTGCCAGCAGTTCCCTCCGGACAGATAACTATGGCTACACCTTC. This codes for CASSSLRTDNYGYTF.

This clonotype was picked up a small number of times. This sequence joins TRBV6-6 and TRBJ1-2; TRBD1 might be the D (6 bases). Trimming shortened V by 4 bases and J by 4 bases, and 16 bases separated the two germline ends. The CDR3 has 15 residues. Germline CDR1 is MNHNY and CDR2 is SVGAGI (reference sequence). The CDR3 reads CASSFTGSVRYGYTF. The CDR3 DNA is TGTGCCAGCAGTTTTACAGGGTCCGTTCGCTATGGCTACACCTTC.

CDR3 amino acids: CASRLDQGQPQHF. In DNA form, the CDR3 reads TGCGCCAGCAGACTTGACCAAGGCCAGCCCCAGCATTTT. V is TRBV5-1 and J is TRBJ1-5; D gene unclear. Germline assignment: CDR1 SGHRS and CDR2 YFSETQ. The germline V and J ends were trimmed by 5 bases and 7 bases, with 13 bases remaining between them. CDR3 size: 13 residues.

This chain uses TRBV27 with TRBJ2-1; 7 nucleotides match TRBD1. The germline V gene encodes CDR1 MNHEY and CDR2 SMNVEV (reference sequence). The CDR3 length is 16 residues. The V segment lost 3 bases and the J segment 4 bases; nucleotides outside the gene matches: 9. The CDR3 region has the DNA TGTGCCAGCAGTTTTGGGGTAGGGACAGCTTACAATGAGCAGTTCTTC. This encodes CASSFGVGTAYNEQFF.

The CDR3 nucleotides are TGTGCCAGCAGTGGGCCCCCCTCGGGCGATGAGCAGTTCTTC. Its translation is CASSGPPSGDEQFF. The chain combines TRBV6-1 with TRBJ2-1, with unresolved D. Germline assignment: CDR1 MNHNS and CDR2 SASEGT. The CDR3 length is 14 residues. The V end was cut by 4 bases, the J end by 8 bases, with 15 bases between.

The table lists this clonotype with a few counts. The gene calls are TRBV20-1 and TRBJ2-7; 13 positions agree with TRBD2. CDR1 and CDR2 (germline): DFQATT, SNEGSKA (reference sequence). V shed 4 bases, J shed 4 bases, and the junction held 7 bases outside the gene matches. The CDR3 extends over 15 amino acids. CDR3 in DNA: TGCAGTGCTAAACCGGGACTAGCGGGGACTTACGAGCAGTACTTC. This sequence encodes CSAKPGLAGTYEQYF.

Comments on this clonotype: A junction boundary mismatches the germline segment, possibly from a read error. V and J are TRBV2 and TRBJ2-1; tentatively, D is TRBD1 or TRBD2 (5 bases each). CDR1 SNHLY and CDR2 FYNNEI come from the germline V gene. The CDR3 covers 17 residues. This CDR3 is CASSEGTYVTSYNEQFF. The DNA of the CDR3 is TGTGCCAGCAGCGAAGGGACCTATGTTACCTCCTACAATGAGCAGTTCTTC.

A note on this clonotype: At one end, the junction sequence differs from germline, possibly due to a read error. The chain has TRBV7-7 and TRBJ2-1; 10 nucleotides align to TRBD1. CDR1 is SSHAT and CDR2 is FNYEAQ in the germline V gene (reference sequence). This CDR3 contains 14 residues. The CDR3 sequence is CASSPGTGANEQFF. For the CDR3, the DNA is TGTGCTAGCAGCCCAGGGACAGGGGCTAATGAGCAGTTCTTC.

This chain joins TRBV7-6 and TRBJ2-1; D assignment may be TRBD1 or TRBD2 (5 bases each). The CDR3 is 17 amino acids. V was shortened by 4 bases and J by 3 bases, with 19 bases between the two germline ends. Germline assignment: CDR1 SGHVS and CDR2 FNYEAQ. The CDR3: CASSWLSGTTYYNEQFF. The DNA for the CDR3 is TGTGCCAGCAGCTGGCTCTCCGGGACGACCTACTACAATGAGCAGTTCTTC.

The CDR3: CAISELAGVEGETQYF. For the CDR3, the DNA is TGTGCCATCAGTGAATTAGCGGGGGTCGAAGGGGAGACCCAGTACTTC. The gene calls are TRBV10-3 and TRBJ2-5; 9 bases are a match to TRBD2. CDR3 length equals 16 residues. Germline-derived CDR1 and CDR2 are ENHRY and SYGVKD. The V segment lost 3 bases and the J segment 5 bases; nucleotides outside the gene matches: 10.

The table lists this clonotype with a few counts. The CDR3 coding sequence is TGTGCCATCAGTGAGAGGCTAGTTACTAGCACAGATACGCAGTATTTT. Its translation is CAISERLVTSTDTQYF. The rearrangement uses TRBV10-3 and TRBJ2-3, with D uncertain. V was cut by 2 bases and J by 0 bases, with 12 bases left in between. There are 16 residues in the CDR3. From germline, CDR1 is ENHRY and CDR2 SYGVKD.

J is TRBJ2-7 and V is TRBV6-6, with 11 bases fitting TRBD2. Germline lookup yields CDR1 MNHNY and CDR2 SVGAGI (reference sequence). The V and J ends lost 5 bases and 4 bases, in that order; junction bases with no gene match: 10. The CDR3 has 16 amino acids. The CDR3 spells CASSEGLADPFYEQYF. The CDR3 nucleotides read TGTGCCAGCAGTGAGGGACTAGCGGACCCCTTTTACGAGCAGTACTTC.

This clonotype came up a few times. The J gene is TRBJ2-1, the V gene TRBV2; maybe TRBD1 (6 bases). V lost 7 bases and J 7 bases, leaving 23 bases between the germline ends. This CDR3 region has 16 residues. In germline, CDR1 is SNHLY, CDR2 FYNNEI. This chain's CDR3 is CASMNRTVVLGNEQFF. CDR3 bases: TGTGCCAGCATGAACCGGACAGTGGTCTTGGGGAATGAGCAGTTCTTC.

The gene calls are TRBV27 and TRBJ1-2; 10 bases fit TRBD1. From germline, CDR1 is MNHEY and CDR2 SMNVEV (reference sequence). After removal of 7 bases from V and 5 bases from J, the junction contained 10 bases not matched to a gene. This CDR3 has 15 amino acids. The DNA of the CDR3 is TGTGCCAGCACCTTGACAGGGGGCACAGGGTATGGCTACACCTTC. Protein sequence: CASTLTGGTGYGYTF.